Sequencing of this TCR beta chain was carried out in a study of blood T cell repertoires in COVID-19. Produced via immunoSEQ multiplex PCR; TCRdb's table is partial and in-frame only. Of some 260,000 clones listed, 88% are singletons. Concerning this clone: The sample holds other DNA sequences that translate to the same CDR3.

Germline-derived CDR1 and CDR2 are MNHNY and SVGAGI (reference sequence). There are 14 residues in the CDR3. Trimming stripped 2 bases from V and 4 bases from J, with 9 bases between. The sample taken for sequencing was peripheral blood. This rearrangement joins TRBV6-6 to TRBJ2-1; D possibly corresponds to TRBD2 (5 bases). This clonotype was sampled from a woman aged 70-85 years with COVID-19, enrolled during active disease. DNA of the CDR3: TGTGCCAGCAGTTACAGGACTGGATACAATGAGCAGTTCTTC. The encoded protein is CASSYRTGYNEQFF.